This entry lists 11 T cell receptor beta chains sequenced from one sample in a study of shared clonotypes between healthy human individuals. Some clones are missing from TCRdb's copy, which holds only in-frame ones; the method was immunoSEQ multiplex PCR. The sample contains 2.3 million or so clones, 85% to 95% of which appear only once. Sequencing was done on a sample of naive CD4+ T cells from PBMCs. Subset given: CD45RA+ positively selected. Every receptor here comes from a man aged 18-30 years in good health. Some clones in this sample may be carry-over from other donors' samples.

The genes are TRBV2 and TRBJ1-5; no firm D call. This CDR3 spans 14 amino acids. Germline V gene sequence: CDR1 SNHLY, CDR2 FYNNEI. V lost 4 bases, J lost 5 bases, and 12 bases lay in between. Written as DNA, the CDR3 is TGTGCCAGCAGTGGGGGTGGAAGCGATCAGCCCCAGCATTTT. The encoded protein is CASSGGGSDQPQHF. The full variable domain, in which reference TRBV2 and TRBJ1-5 provide the parts outside the CDR3, is EPEVTQTPSHQVTQMGQEVILRCVPISNHLYFYWYRQILGQKVEFLVSFYNNEISEKSEIFDDQFSVERPDGSNFTLKIRSTKLEDSAMYFCASSGGGSDQPQHFGDGTRLSIL.

The rearrangement links TRBV9 to TRBJ2-1; tentative D call: TRBD2 (6 bases). Trimming stripped 3 bases from V and 3 bases from J, with 13 bases between. Germline V gene lookup returns CDR1 SGDLS and CDR2 YYNGEE. This CDR3 is built from 15 residues. For the CDR3, the DNA is TGTGCCAGCAGCGGGGTTCGGAGGGACTACAATGAGCAGTTCTTC. It yields the protein CASSGVRRDYNEQFF.

The chain joins TRBV7-9 to TRBJ2-7; no clear D gene. CDR3 size: 12 residues. Germline V gene lookup returns CDR1 SEHNR and CDR2 FQNEAQ (reference sequence). V gave up 0 bases and J gave up 4 bases, with 4 bases separating them. The CDR3 reads CASSLARYEQYF. Here the CDR3 DNA reads TGTGCCAGCAGCTTAGCGCGGTACGAGCAGTACTTC.

V usage is TRBV15 and J usage is TRBJ2-2; unclear D gene. The CDR3 covers 13 residues. V was clipped by 1 base and J by 7 bases, with 7 bases between them. CDR1 and CDR2 from the germline V gene are LNHNV and YYDKDF (reference sequence). The CDR3 DNA reads as TGTGCCACCAGCAGAGCTACGGGCGGGGAGCTGTTTTTT. Residues: CATSRATGGELFF.

The chain carries TRBV7-2 and TRBJ2-1; maybe TRBD1 (8 bases). With 2 bases removed from V and 6 bases from J, the gap between germline ends came to 26 bases. CDR1 SGHTA and CDR2 FQGNSA come from the germline V gene. The CDR3 loop spans 19 amino acids. The DNA for the CDR3 is TGTGCCAGCAGCTTACGTCCAGGGGGCGGGAGACAAGGCCTCAATGAGCAGTTCTTC. Its translation: CASSLRPGGGRQGLNEQFF.

This chain links TRBV6-6 with TRBJ2-5; perhaps TRBD2 as D (7 bases). The V gene lost 1 base and the J gene lost 5 bases, with 11 bases spanning the gap. Germline V gene sequence: CDR1 MNHNY, CDR2 SVGAGI (reference sequence). The CDR3 totals 14 residues. CDR3 sequence (DNA): TGTGCCAGCAGTTACTGGGGGCGGGAGGAGACCCAGTACTTC. This gives the protein CASSYWGREETQYF.

This chain uses TRBV7-8 with TRBJ2-5, with D possibly TRBD2 on 6 matching bases. CDR3 size: 13 residues. V was trimmed by 3 bases and J by 5 bases, leaving 10 bases between them. Looked up from germline, CDR1 is SGHVS and CDR2 is FQNEAQ. The CDR3 loop reads CASSFSGTETQYF. The CDR3 DNA sequence: TGTGCCAGCAGCTTCTCAGGGACTGAGACCCAGTACTTC.

V is TRBV27 and J is TRBJ1-4; 7 nucleotides match TRBD1. The V gene end was trimmed by 3 bases and the J gene end by 8 bases; junction bases not matched to a gene: 6. This CDR3 has 14 amino acids. Germline loops: CDR1 MNHEY, CDR2 SMNVEV (reference sequence). CDR3 sequence reads: CASSFEGAREKLFF. The CDR3 DNA reads TGTGCCAGCAGTTTCGAGGGGGCGCGAGAAAAACTGTTTTTT.

This clone was observed a single time. J is TRBJ2-7 and V is TRBV28, with D perhaps matching TRBD1 (7 bases). The CDR3 is 15 amino acids. Trimming removed 6 bases from V and 2 bases from J, with 17 bases in between. CDR1 is MDHEN, CDR2 SYDVKM, per germline. Written as DNA, the CDR3 is TGTGCCAGCAGAAAATACAGGGGAGGAACCTACGAGCAGTACTTC. Translating gives CASRKYRGGTYEQYF.

This chain uses TRBV28 with TRBJ2-7; D gene unclear. In germline, CDR1 is MDHEN, CDR2 SYDVKM. There are 11 residues in the CDR3. The V and J ends lost 7 bases and 3 bases respectively, with 7 bases between them. The CDR3 DNA reads TGTGCCAGCACCTCAAACTACGAGCAGTACTTC. This sequence encodes CASTSNYEQYF.

CDR3 region: CASSDGTVASYEQYF. DNA of the CDR3: TGTGCCAGCAGTGATGGGACGGTGGCCTCCTACGAGCAGTACTTC. This chain uses TRBV25-1 with TRBJ2-7; D may be TRBD1 or TRBD2 (5 bases each). The CDR3 contains 15 residues. Trimming cost V 3 bases and J 0 bases, with 12 bases left between them. The germline V gene encodes CDR1 MGHDK and CDR2 SYGVNS.